This TCR beta chain was identified in a study of shared clonotypes between healthy human individuals (dated by TCRdb to the early 2020s). Describing the broader study: The cohort comprised a couple of women and three men aged 18 to 49 years. For each donor, CD4 naive and CD4 memory were each run on three plates, CD8 naive on two plates, and CD8 memory on one plate. To estimate repertoire size and how much clonotypes are shared between individuals, the study performed deep sequencing of blood TCR repertoires from five healthy adults. To increase sequencing depth and limit assay-specific biases, TCR repertoire library preparation and sequencing were carried out by different laboratories using diverse techniques. Each donor's leukapheresis produced roughly between roughly 0.9 and 9 billion PBMCs. On the study overall, not on this receptor specifically: Larger estimated clonotype richness was generally found for naive subsets than for memory subsets. Pairwise subsampling led to the expectation that sequencing depth would affect the degree of clonotype sharing among donors. Incomplete sequencing was indicated by rarefaction of sorted-subset datasets, despite the large sequencing depth. Compared with non-shared clonotypes, clonotypes shared by all four sorted-subset donors had higher generation probabilities. Because the study included only a small number of donors, the genetic and exposure-history diversity represented was limited. Across a few donors, about 5% of naive CD4, approximately 3.6% of naive CD8, about 2% of memory CD4, and approximately 0.4% of memory CD8 clonotypes were shared. Sampling was limited to blood, and TCR repertoires in tissue likely differ from TCR repertoires in blood.

The donors were healthy, HIV-negative adults who had no recently reported acute infections or vaccinations. Every donor was a Caucasian adult residing in Nashville, Tennessee, USA. CD4+ T cells were enriched by magnetic negative selection, after which naive cells were positively selected on CD45RA and the negative fraction was taken as the memory subset. Blood was obtained by leukapheresis, after which PBMCs were separated by Ficoll-Histopaque density gradient centrifugation and cryopreserved in liquid nitrogen vapor phase. Analytical flow cytometry was used to check the purity and quantity of every magnetically sorted T cell population. From each sorted fraction, genomic DNA was isolated and quantified by UV absorbance on a Nanodrop 2000c. In the case of this clone: The clone's antigen remains unknown. Base quality data are lacking; no much larger clone is found one base away.

Using the deep immunoSEQ assay, multiplex PCR amplified TCR CDR3 regions from genomic DNA. Extracted genomic DNA from each cell subset was distributed evenly across all wells of several immunoSEQ 96-well plates, and each plate was treated as a replicate. For sorted subsets, about 210 ng of genomic DNA, equivalent to roughly 30,000 T cell genomes, went into each replicate PCR. Purified libraries were measured with a Qubit 3.0 fluorometer, size-checked on a Bioanalyzer 2100, and measured again with the KAPA Library Quantification kit. Each immunoSEQ 96-well plate was sequenced on its own single-read 150-cycle Illumina NextSeq 550 flow cell. For the original study's pipeline: The immunoSEQ output contained only junctional sequences without quality scores, so filtering could not match that applied to full-length reads. To assign V/J genes and CDR3, sequences were annotated using PyIR, a Python wrapper for IgBLAST v1.9, with IMGT germline references. Any read was removed if the V/J assignment was weak (E-value above 1e-6), the CDR3 was missing, or the read contained stop codons, out-of-frame junctions, or ambiguous translated residues. V3J clonotypes were defined by identical inferred V gene, J gene, and CDR3 amino acid sequence. Percentage overlap between repertoires was calculated by dividing the number of shared unique clonotypes by the size of the smaller repertoire. Repertoire richness was assessed with RTK rarefaction, the Chao1 estimator, and Recon v2.1 estimates of unobserved clonotypes. OLGA was used to compute generation probabilities for all TCRbeta clonotypes that the gDNA method yielded from four donors. TCRdb obtained this table from immuneACCESS and retained in-frame rearrangements with V and J assigned. These tables miss some clones; where compared with another copy, unresolved V genes account for less than half of the shortfall, and the remainder is unexplained. Clonal size and the V and J genes are those of that table, whereas D and trimming came from the DNA. This sample gives roughly 2.6 million clones in total; roughly 92% of them show up just once. The top ten constitute 0.11% to 0.15% of the sample.

The germline V gene encodes CDR1 SGHRS and CDR2 YFSETQ. The CDR3 covers 14 residues, taking in both the cysteine and the phenylalanine. Solely the CDR3 DNA is kept, with 42 bases framed from the first base. The V end gives up 3 bases and the J end 4 bases, leaving 5 bases in the junction not matched to a gene. This sequence originates from a man aged 18 to 35 in good health. The chain joins TRBV5-1 to TRBJ2-7; TRBD2 matches 9 bases in the middle. The sequencing sample was made of naive CD4+ T cells sorted from blood. The sample's cell subset or site label, in plain terms: CD45RA+ positively selected. At the DNA level, the sequence is TGCGCCAGCAGCTGGGGGACTAGCAGTTACGAGCAGTACTTC. It is translated as CASSWGTSSYEQYF.